This T cell receptor beta chain was sequenced during a study of shared clonotypes between healthy human individuals. CDR1 is SQVTM, CDR2 ANQGSEA, per germline. Between the trimmed V and J ends, which lost 4 bases and 8 bases, there was a span of 14 bases. The CDR3 is made up of 12 amino acids. TCRdb keeps only in-frame clones here, not all; method: immunoSEQ multiplex PCR. The data hold around 690,000 clones, with 90% observed a single time. A word on this clone: The target antigen is unknown.

Study-wide results and limits: A small donor pool kept down the genetic and exposure-history diversity that was represented.

Sequenced: memory CD8+ T cells from PBMCs. Subset indicated: CD45RO+ cells pooled with CCR7-negative TemRA cells. The chain couples TRBV29-1 to TRBJ1-1; D unresolved. The receptor comes from a man between 18 and 29 years old in good health. Some clones in this sample may be carry-over from other donors' samples. The CDR3 here is CSVVGGRSEAFF. As DNA, the CDR3 is TGCAGCGTTGTGGGCGGGCGGTCAGAAGCTTTCTTT.